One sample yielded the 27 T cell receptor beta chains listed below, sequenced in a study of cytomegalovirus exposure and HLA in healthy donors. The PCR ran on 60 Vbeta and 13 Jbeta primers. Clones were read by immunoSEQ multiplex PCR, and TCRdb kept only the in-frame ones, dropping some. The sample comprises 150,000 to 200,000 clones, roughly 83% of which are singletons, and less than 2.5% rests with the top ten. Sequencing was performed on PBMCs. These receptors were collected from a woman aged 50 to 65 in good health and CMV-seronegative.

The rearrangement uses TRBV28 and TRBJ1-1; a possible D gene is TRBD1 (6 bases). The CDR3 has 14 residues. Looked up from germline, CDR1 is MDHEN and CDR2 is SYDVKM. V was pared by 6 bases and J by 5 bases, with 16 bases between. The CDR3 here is CASRSGVSVTEAFF. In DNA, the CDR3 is TGTGCCAGCAGGTCAGGGGTTTCGGTTACTGAAGCTTTCTTT.

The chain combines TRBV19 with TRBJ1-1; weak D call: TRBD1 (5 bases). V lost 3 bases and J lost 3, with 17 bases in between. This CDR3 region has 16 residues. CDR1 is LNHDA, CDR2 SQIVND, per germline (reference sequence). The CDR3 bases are TGTGCCAGTAGTATCTCCCGGGCAGAACAGGACACTGAAGCTTTCTTT. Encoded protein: CASSISRAEQDTEAFF.

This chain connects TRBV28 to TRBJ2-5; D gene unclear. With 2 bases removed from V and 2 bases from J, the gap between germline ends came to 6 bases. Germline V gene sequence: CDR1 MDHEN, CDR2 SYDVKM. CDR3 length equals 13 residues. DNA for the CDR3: TGTGCCAGCAGTTTAAACTTACAAGAGACCCAGTACTTC. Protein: CASSLNLQETQYF.

CDR3 amino acids: CASSDGGFSTDTQYF. CDR3 nucleotide sequence: TGTGCCAGCAGTGACGGTGGCTTTAGCACAGATACGCAGTATTTT. This chain uses TRBV6-4 with TRBJ2-3; no firm D call. Germline V lookup: CDR1 MRHNA, CDR2 SNTAGT. Trimming removed 2 bases at V and 0 bases at J, with 9 bases between. CDR3 length: 15 residues.

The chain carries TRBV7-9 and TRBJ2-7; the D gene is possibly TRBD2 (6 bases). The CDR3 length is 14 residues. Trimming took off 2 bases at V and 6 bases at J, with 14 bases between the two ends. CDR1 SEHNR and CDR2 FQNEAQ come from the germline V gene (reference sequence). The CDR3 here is CASSLPTGRGEQYF. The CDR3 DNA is TGTGCCAGCAGCTTACCGACCGGGAGAGGCGAGCAGTACTTC.

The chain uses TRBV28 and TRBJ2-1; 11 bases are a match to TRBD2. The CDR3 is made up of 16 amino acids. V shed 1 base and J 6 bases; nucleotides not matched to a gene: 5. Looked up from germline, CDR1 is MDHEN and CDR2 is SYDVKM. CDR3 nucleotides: TGTGCCAGCAGTTTATATAGCGGGAGGGCCGCCAATGAGCAGTTCTTC. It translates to CASSLYSGRAANEQFF. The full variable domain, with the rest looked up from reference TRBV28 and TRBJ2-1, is DVKVTQSSRYLVKRTGEKVFLECVQDMDHENMFWYRQDPGLGLRLIYFSYDVKMKEKGDIPEGYSVSREKKERFSLILESASTNQTSMYLCASSLYSGRAANEQFFGPGTRLTVL.

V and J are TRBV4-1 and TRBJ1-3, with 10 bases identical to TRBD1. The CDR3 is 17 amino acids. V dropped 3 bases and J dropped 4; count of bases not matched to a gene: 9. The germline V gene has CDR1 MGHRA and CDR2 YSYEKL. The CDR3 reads CASSHGTGEKPGNTIYF. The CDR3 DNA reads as TGCGCCAGCAGCCATGGGACAGGGGAGAAGCCGGGAAACACCATATATTTT.

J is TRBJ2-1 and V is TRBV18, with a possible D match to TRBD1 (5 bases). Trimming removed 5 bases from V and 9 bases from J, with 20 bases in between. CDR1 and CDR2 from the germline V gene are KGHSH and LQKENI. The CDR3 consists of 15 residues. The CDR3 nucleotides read TGTGCCAGCTCATTTCGAGGTGTGGGTCAGGGTGAGCAGTTCTTC. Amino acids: CASSFRGVGQGEQFF.

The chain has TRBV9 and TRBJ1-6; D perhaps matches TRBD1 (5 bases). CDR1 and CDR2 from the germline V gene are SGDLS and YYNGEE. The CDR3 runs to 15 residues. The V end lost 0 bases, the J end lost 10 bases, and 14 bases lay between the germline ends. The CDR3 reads CASSVVGGEDSPLHF. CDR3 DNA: TGTGCCAGCAGCGTAGTGGGGGGGGAAGACTCACCCCTCCACTTT.

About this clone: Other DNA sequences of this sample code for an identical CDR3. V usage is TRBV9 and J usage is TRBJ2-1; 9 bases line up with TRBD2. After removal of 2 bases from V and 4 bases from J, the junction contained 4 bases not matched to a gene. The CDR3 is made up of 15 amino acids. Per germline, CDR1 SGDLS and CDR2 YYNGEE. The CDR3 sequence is CASSVGSGSYNEQFF. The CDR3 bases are TGTGCCAGCAGCGTGGGTAGCGGGAGTTACAATGAGCAGTTCTTC.

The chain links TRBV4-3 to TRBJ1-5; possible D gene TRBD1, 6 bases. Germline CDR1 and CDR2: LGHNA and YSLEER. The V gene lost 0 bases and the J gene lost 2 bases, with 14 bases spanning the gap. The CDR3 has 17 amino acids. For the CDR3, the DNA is TGCGCCAGCAGCCAAGATTGGGGGGGGGCTGGCAATCAGCCCCAGCATTTT. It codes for CASSQDWGGAGNQPQHF.

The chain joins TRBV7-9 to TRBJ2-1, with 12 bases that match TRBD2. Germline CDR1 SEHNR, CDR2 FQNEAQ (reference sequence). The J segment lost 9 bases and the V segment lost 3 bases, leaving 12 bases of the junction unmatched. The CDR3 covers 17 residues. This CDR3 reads CASSFGLAGGPISEQFF. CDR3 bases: TGTGCCAGCAGCTTTGGGCTAGCGGGGGGGCCTATCTCTGAGCAGTTCTTC.

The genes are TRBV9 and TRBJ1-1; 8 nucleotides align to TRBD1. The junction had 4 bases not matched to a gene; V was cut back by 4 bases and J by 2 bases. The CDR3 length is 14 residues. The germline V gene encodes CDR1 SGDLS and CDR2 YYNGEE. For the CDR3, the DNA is TGTGCCAGCAGCCCAACAGGGGGAAACACTGAAGCTTTCTTT. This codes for CASSPTGGNTEAFF.

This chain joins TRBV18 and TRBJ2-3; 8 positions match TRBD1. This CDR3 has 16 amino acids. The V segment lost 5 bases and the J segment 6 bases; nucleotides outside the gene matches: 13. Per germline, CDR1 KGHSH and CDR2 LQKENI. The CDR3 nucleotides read TGTGCCAGCTCAACCAACCAGGGACAGGTTGCTGATACGCAGTATTTT. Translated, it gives CASSTNQGQVADTQYF.

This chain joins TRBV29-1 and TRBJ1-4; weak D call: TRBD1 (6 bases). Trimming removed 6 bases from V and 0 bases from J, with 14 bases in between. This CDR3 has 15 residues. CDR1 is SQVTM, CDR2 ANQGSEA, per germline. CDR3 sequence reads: CSVGKTGTTNEKLFF. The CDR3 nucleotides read TGCAGCGTCGGGAAAACAGGGACAACTAATGAAAAACTGTTTTTT. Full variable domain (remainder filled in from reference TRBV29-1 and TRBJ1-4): SAVISQKPSRDICQRGTSLTIQCQVDSQVTMMFWYRQQPGQSLTLIATANQGSEATYESGFVIDKFPISRPNLTFSTLTVSNMSPEDSSIYLCSVGKTGTTNEKLFFGSGTQLSVL.

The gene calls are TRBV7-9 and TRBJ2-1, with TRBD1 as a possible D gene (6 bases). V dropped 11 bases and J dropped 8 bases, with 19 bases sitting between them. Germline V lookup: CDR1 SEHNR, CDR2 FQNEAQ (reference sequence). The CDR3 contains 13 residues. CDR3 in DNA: TGTGCCTCCGCGAGGGGGTTTAGAGATGAGCAGTTCTTC. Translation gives CASARGFRDEQFF.

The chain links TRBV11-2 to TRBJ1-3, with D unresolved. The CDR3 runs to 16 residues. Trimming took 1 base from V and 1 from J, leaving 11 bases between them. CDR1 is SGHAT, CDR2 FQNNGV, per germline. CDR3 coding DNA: TGTGCCAGCAGCTTAGCCGGGAGCGGTTCTGGAAACACCATATATTTT. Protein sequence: CASSLAGSGSGNTIYF.

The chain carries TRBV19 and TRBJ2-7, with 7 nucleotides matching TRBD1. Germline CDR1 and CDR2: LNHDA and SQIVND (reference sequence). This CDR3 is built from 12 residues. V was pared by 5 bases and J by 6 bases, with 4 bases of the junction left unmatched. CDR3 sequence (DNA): TGTGCCAGTAGTTCTCAGGGGGTCGAGCAGTACTTC. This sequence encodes CASSSQGVEQYF.

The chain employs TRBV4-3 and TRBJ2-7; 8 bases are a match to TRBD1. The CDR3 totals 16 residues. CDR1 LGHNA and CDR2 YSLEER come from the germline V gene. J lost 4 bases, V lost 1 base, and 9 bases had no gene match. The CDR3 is CASSQARGQGIYEQYF. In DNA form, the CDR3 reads TGCGCCAGCAGCCAAGCACGAGGACAGGGAATATACGAGCAGTACTTC.

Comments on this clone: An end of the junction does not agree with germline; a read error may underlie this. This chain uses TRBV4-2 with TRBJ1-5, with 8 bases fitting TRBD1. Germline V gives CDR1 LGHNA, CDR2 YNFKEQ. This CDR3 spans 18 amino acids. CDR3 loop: CASSQDVPQTGDLGPQHF. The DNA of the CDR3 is TGTGCCAGCAGTCAAGATGTCCCCCAGACAGGGGACCTAGGGCCCCAGCATTTT.

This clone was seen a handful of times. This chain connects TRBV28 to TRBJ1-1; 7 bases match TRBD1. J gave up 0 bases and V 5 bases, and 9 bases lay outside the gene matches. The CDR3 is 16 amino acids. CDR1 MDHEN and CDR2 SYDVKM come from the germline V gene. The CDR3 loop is CASSTPRQGLNTEAFF. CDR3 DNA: TGTGCCAGCAGTACGCCCCGACAGGGTCTGAACACTGAAGCTTTCTTT.

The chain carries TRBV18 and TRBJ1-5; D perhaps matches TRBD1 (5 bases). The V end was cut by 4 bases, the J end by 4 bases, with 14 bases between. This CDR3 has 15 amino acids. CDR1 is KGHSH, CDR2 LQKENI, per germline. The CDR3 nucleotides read TGTGCCAGCTCACGGTCCAGGGTTGGTAATCAGCCCCAGCATTTT. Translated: CASSRSRVGNQPQHF.

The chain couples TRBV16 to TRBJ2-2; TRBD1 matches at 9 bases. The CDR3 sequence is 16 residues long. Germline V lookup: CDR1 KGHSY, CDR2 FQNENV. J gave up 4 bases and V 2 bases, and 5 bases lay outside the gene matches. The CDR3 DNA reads TGTGCCAGCAGCCAACTGGACAGGGGCCCCACCGGGGAGCTGTTTTTT. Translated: CASSQLDRGPTGELFF. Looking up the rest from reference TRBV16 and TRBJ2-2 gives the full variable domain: GEEVAQTPKHLVRGEGQKAKLYCAPIKGHSYVFWYQQVLKNEFKFLISFQNENVFDETGMPKERFSAKCLPNSPCSLEIQATKLEDSAVYFCASSQLDRGPTGELFFGEGSRLTVL.

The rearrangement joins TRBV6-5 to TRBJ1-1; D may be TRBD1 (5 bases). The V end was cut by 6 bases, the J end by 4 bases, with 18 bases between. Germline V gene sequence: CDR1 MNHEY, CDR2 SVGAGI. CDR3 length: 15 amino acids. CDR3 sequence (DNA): TGTGCCAGCAGCCCCACCGCGGGGCGTAGCACTGAAGCTTTCTTT. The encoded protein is CASSPTAGRSTEAFF.

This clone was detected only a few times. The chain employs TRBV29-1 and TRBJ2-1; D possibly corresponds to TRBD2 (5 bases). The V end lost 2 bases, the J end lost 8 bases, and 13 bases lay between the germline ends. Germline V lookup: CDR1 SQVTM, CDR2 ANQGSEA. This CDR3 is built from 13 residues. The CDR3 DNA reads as TGCAGCGTTGAACCCCCTAGCTTGTATGAGCAGTTCTTC. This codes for CSVEPPSLYEQFF.

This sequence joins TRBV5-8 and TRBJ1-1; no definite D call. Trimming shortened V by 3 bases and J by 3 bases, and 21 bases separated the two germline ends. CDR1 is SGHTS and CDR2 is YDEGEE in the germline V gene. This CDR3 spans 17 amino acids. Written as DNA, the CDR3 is TGTGCCAGCAGCTCCCTACGAGCCACGGTCGGGGACACTGAAGCTTTCTTT. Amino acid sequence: CASSSLRATVGDTEAFF.

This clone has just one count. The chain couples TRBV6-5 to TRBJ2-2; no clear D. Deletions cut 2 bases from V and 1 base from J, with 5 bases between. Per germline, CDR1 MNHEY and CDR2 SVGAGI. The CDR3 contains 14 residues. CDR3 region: CASSYGGNTGELFF. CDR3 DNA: TGTGCCAGCAGTTACGGCGGGAACACCGGGGAGCTGTTTTTT.